Listed here are 16 T cell receptor beta chains from one sample, sequenced in a study of T cells in Graves' hyperthyroidism and ophthalmopathy. RNA transcripts were the template for amplifying TCR beta CDR3 regions. With the HTBI primer set, the TCR CDR3 went through a first round of RT-PCR. TCRdb reprocessed the multiplex PCR reads with MiXCR, giving one entry per CDR3 protein. The data hold roughly 580,000 distinct CDR3 sequences, with approximately 13% observed a single time. Sample: blood. These TCRs come from a woman aged 25-40 years with Graves' hyperthyroidism that later progressed to Graves' ophthalmopathy.

There are many counts of this clonotype. This rearrangement joins TRBV18 to TRBJ2-5, with TRBD1 matching 8 bases. Germline CDR1 KGHSH, CDR2 LQKENI. This CDR3 spans 14 amino acids. With 4 bases clipped from V and 5 bases from J, the junction kept 6 bases outside the gene matches. Here the CDR3 DNA reads TGTGCCAGCTCACGCTGGACAGGGCGGGAGACCCAGTACTTC. This gives the protein CASSRWTGRETQYF.

This rearrangement joins TRBV28 to TRBJ2-3; TRBD1 or TRBD2 may be the D gene (7 bases each). This CDR3 has 12 amino acids. Deletions cut 9 bases from V and 14 bases from J, with 21 bases between. Germline CDR1 and CDR2: MDHEN and SYDVKM. DNA for the CDR3: TGTGCCAGAAGCCCTCAGGGAGGGGGCCGGTATTTT. This gives the protein CARSPQGGGRYF.

For this clonotype: This clone may be a read error of a much larger clone one base away. The rearrangement joins TRBV13 to TRBJ2-1, with TRBD2 as a possible D gene (5 bases). The CDR3 runs to 14 residues. Per germline, CDR1 PRHDT and CDR2 FYEKMQ (reference sequence). Trimming took off 1 base at V and 9 bases at J, with 13 bases between the two ends. Written as DNA, the CDR3 is TGTGCCAGCAGCTTAGAGTCTAGCCTTAGTGAGCAGTTCTTC. Encoded protein: CASSLESSLSEQFF.

This clonotype was counted many times. J is TRBJ1-4 and V is TRBV6-5; TRBD1 matches at 8 bases. V shed 0 bases and J 8 bases; nucleotides not matched to a gene: 8. CDR3 length: 16 residues. Germline values: CDR1 MNHEY, CDR2 SVGAGI. The CDR3 loop is CASSYSPTGVGEKLFF. The DNA of the CDR3 is TGTGCCAGCAGTTACTCTCCGACAGGGGTCGGCGAAAAACTGTTTTTT.

This clonotype appeared many times. The chain has TRBV12-5 and TRBJ2-1; D unresolved. With 5 bases removed from V and 7 bases from J, the gap between germline ends came to 12 bases. The CDR3 totals 13 residues. Germline V gene sequence: CDR1 LGHNT, CDR2 FRNRAP. The CDR3 loop is CASGPSYANEQFF. DNA for the CDR3: TGTGCTAGTGGTCCCTCGTATGCTAATGAGCAGTTCTTC.

This sequence joins TRBV15 and TRBJ2-7, with 10 bases lining up with TRBD2. The CDR3 contains 17 residues. In germline, CDR1 is LNHNV, CDR2 YYDKDF (reference sequence). V gave up 0 bases and J gave up 2 bases; unmatched junction bases: 7. The CDR3 loop is CATSRDKSLAGAYEQYF. CDR3 bases: TGTGCCACCAGCAGAGATAAAAGTCTAGCGGGAGCCTACGAGCAGTACTTC.

The CDR3 region has the DNA TGTGCCAGCAGTTTAGGGCCCCCATCCCGCCAGAGCTCCTACGAGCAGTACTTC. The encoded protein is CASSLGPPSRQSSYEQYF. The chain uses TRBV12-3 or TRBV12-4 and TRBJ2-7; unclear D gene. Trimming stripped 1 base from V and 0 bases from J, with 19 bases between. This CDR3 contains 18 residues.

This clonotype was observed many times. V usage is TRBV11-2 and J usage is TRBJ2-5, with 8 bases aligning to TRBD1. Germline V gene data show CDR1 as SGHAT and CDR2 as FQNNGV. Unmatched junction bases numbered 5, after V lost 1 base and J lost 4 bases. This CDR3 contains 15 residues. The CDR3 protein is CASSLVGQGLETQYF. CDR3 DNA sequence: TGTGCCAGCAGCTTAGTAGGACAGGGACTAGAGACCCAGTACTTC.

With respect to this clonotype: A read error may explain this, as a much larger clone is one base away. The rearrangement links TRBV6-1 to TRBJ2-5, with D maybe TRBD2 (6 bases). Per germline, CDR1 MNHNS and CDR2 SASEGT. The length of the CDR3 is 12 residues. The chain's CDR3 is CPSWVAEETQYF. CDR3 bases: TGTCCCAGCTGGGTAGCGGAAGAGACCCAGTACTTC.

This clonotype appeared many times. This chain joins TRBV28 and TRBJ1-5; D possibly corresponds to TRBD1 (6 bases). CDR1 and CDR2 (germline): MDHEN, SYDVKM. Trimming pared 6 bases from V and 7 bases from J, leaving 19 bases between. The CDR3 covers 15 residues. The CDR3 here is CASSQDPGAKQPQHF. CDR3 DNA sequence: TGTGCCAGCAGCCAAGACCCGGGGGCGAAACAGCCCCAGCATTTT.

This clonotype was seen many times. The chain carries TRBV19 and TRBJ2-7, with D unclear. V dropped 3 bases and J dropped 2 bases, with 8 bases sitting between them. The CDR3 runs 13 residues. Germline CDR1 LNHDA, CDR2 SQIVND (reference sequence). In nucleotides, the CDR3 is TGTGCCAGTAGTATCTTACCTGCCTACGAGCAGTACTTC. It codes for CASSILPAYEQYF.

This clonotype was counted ten times or more. This chain links TRBV7-3 with TRBJ1-6; D perhaps matches TRBD1 (6 bases). This CDR3 has 15 residues. The ends were cut back, 5 bases at V and 8 bases at J, with 16 bases in the middle. Germline V gene data show CDR1 as SGHTA and CDR2 as FQGTGA. For the CDR3, the DNA is TGTGCCAGCAGCACAACTGGGGACACCTATTCACCCCTCCACTTT. Its protein is CASSTTGDTYSPLHF.

Ten or more counts support this clonotype. The genes are TRBV5-5 and TRBJ2-1; D ambiguous. Germline V lookup: CDR1 SGHKS, CDR2 YYEKEE (reference sequence). The germline V and J ends were trimmed by 0 bases and 0 bases, with 7 bases remaining between them. This CDR3 has 15 residues. The CDR3 nucleotides read TGTGCCAGCAGCTTGGTCGAAAGCTCCTACAATGAGCAGTTCTTC. Its translation: CASSLVESSYNEQFF. Using reference TRBV5-5 and TRBJ2-1 for the parts outside the CDR3, the full variable domain is DAGVTQSPTHLIKTRGQQVTLRCSPISGHKSVSWYQQVLGQGPQFIFQYYEKEERGRGNFPDRFSARQFPNYSSELNVNALLLGDSALYLCASSLVESSYNEQFFGPGTRLTVL.

In this sample, this clonotype turned up many times. V and J are TRBV3-1 and TRBJ2-5, with TRBD1 matching over 7 bases. Trimming removed 1 base from V and 5 bases from J; junction bases left unmatched: 7. Germline V lookup: CDR1 LGHDT, CDR2 YNNKEL (reference sequence). The CDR3 covers 15 residues. The CDR3 loop is CASSQVTGDTETQYF. CDR3 nucleotides: TGTGCCAGCAGCCAAGTCACAGGGGATACGGAGACCCAGTACTTC.

This clonotype appeared many times. The V call is TRBV5-1, the J call TRBJ2-7, with 10 bases that match TRBD1. Germline V gene sequence: CDR1 SGHRS, CDR2 YFSETQ. The trim removed 3 bases at V and 3 bases at J, leaving 0 bases unmatched. The CDR3 has 13 residues. In DNA form, the CDR3 reads TGCGCCAGCAGCTGGGACAGGGGCTACGAGCAGTACTTC. It encodes CASSWDRGYEQYF.

The chain employs TRBV24-1 and TRBJ2-5; D may be TRBD2 (5 bases). V gave up 4 bases and J gave up 0 bases, with 14 bases separating them. This CDR3 contains 16 residues. The V gene's germline CDR1 is KGHDR and CDR2 SFDVKD. Here the CDR3 DNA reads TGTGCCACCAGTGACGGGAAATATCCTTACCAAGAGACCCAGTACTTC. Its protein is CATSDGKYPYQETQYF.